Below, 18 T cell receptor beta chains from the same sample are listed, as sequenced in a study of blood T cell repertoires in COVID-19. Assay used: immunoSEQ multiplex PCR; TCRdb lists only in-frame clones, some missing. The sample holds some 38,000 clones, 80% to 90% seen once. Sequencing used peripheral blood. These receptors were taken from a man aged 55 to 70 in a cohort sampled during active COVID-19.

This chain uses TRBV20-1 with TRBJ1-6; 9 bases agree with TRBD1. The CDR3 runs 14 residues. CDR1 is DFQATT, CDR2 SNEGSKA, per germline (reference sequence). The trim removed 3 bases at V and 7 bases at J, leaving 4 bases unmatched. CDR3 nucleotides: TGCAGTGCTAGTTTGGGGACAGGGAATTCACCCCTCCACTTT. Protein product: CSASLGTGNSPLHF.

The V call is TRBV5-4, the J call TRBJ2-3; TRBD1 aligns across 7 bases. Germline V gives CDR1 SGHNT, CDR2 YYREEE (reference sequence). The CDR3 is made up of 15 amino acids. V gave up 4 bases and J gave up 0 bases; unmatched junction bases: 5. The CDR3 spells CASSLDRVSTDTQYF. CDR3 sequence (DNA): TGTGCCAGCAGCCTTGACAGGGTTAGCACAGATACGCAGTATTTT.

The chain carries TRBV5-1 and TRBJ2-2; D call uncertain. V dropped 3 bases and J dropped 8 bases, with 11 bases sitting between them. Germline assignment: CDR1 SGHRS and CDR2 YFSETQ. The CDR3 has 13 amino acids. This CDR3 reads CASSSRLGGELFF. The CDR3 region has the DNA TGCGCCAGCAGCTCAAGACTGGGTGGGGAGCTGTTTTTT.

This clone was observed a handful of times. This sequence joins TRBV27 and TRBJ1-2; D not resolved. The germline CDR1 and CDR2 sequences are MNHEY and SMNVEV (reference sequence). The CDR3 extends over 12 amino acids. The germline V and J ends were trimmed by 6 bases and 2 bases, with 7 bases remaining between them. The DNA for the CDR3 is TGTGCCAGCAGGGCACCGAACTATGGCTACACCTTC. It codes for CASRAPNYGYTF.

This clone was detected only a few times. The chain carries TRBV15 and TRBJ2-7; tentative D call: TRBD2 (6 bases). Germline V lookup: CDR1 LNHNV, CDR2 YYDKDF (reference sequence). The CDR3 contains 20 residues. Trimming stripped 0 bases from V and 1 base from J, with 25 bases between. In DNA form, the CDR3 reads TGTGCCACCAGCAGAGATGACCCGAGCGTTCCGACTAGATTTTCCTACGAGCAGTACTTC. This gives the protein CATSRDDPSVPTRFSYEQYF.

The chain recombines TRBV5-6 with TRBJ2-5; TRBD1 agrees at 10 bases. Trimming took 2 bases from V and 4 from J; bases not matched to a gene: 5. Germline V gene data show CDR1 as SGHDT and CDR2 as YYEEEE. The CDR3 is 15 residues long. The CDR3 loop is CASSFDRGRLETQYF. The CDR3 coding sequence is TGTGCCAGCAGCTTCGACAGGGGGCGGTTAGAGACCCAGTACTTC.

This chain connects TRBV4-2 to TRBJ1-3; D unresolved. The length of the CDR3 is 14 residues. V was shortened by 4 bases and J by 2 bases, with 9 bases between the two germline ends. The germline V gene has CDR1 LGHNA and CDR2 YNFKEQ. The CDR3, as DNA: TGTGCCAGCAGCCCTATGACACCTGGAAACACCATATATTTT. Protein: CASSPMTPGNTIYF.

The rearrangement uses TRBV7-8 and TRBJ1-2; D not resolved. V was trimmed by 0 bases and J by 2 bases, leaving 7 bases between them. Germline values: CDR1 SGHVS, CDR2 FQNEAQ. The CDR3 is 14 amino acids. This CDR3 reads CASSLASGNYGYTF. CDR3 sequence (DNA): TGTGCCAGCAGCTTAGCTTCGGGGAACTATGGCTACACCTTC.

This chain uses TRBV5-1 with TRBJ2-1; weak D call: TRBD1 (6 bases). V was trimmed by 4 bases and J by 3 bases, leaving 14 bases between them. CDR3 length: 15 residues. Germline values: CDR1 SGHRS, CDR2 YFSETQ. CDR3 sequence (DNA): TGCGCCAGCAGCCGTGATCAGGGGTACTACAATGAGCAGTTCTTC. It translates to CASSRDQGYYNEQFF.

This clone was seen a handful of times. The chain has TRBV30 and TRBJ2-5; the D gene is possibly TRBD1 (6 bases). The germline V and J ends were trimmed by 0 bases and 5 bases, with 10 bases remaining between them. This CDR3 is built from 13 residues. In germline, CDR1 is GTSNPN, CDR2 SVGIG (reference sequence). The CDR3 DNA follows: TGTGCCTGGAGTGTACGCAGGGGTGAGACCCAGTACTTC. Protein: CAWSVRRGETQYF.

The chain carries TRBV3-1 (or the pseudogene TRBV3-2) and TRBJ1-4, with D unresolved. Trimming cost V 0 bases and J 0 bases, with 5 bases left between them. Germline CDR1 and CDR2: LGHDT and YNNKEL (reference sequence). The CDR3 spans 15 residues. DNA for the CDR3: TGTGCCAGCAGCCAAGATACAGCAACTAATGAAAAACTGTTTTTT. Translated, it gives CASSQDTATNEKLFF.

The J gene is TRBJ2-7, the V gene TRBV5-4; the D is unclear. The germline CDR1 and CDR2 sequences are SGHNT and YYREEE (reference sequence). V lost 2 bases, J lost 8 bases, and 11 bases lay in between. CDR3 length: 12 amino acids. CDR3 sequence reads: CASSFPPSQQYF. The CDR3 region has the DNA TGTGCCAGCAGCTTCCCCCCCAGTCAGCAGTACTTC. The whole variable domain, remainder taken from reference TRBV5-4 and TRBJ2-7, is ETGVTQSPTHLIKTRGQQVTLRCSSQSGHNTVSWYQQALGQGPQFIFQYYREEENGRGNFPPRFSGLQFPNYSSELNVNALELDDSALYLCASSFPPSQQYFGPGTRLTVT.

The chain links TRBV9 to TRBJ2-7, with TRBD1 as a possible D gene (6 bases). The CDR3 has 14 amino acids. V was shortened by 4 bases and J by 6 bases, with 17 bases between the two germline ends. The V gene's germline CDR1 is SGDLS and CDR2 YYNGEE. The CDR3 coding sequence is TGTGCCAGCAGCCCACGGACAGAGGGTGGCGAGCAGTACTTC. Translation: CASSPRTEGGEQYF. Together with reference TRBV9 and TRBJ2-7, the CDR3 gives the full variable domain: DSGVTQTPKHLITATGQRVTLRCSPRSGDLSVYWYQQSLDQGLQFLIQYYNGEERAKGNILERFSAQQFPDLHSELNLSSLELGDSALYFCASSPRTEGGEQYFGPGTRLTVT.

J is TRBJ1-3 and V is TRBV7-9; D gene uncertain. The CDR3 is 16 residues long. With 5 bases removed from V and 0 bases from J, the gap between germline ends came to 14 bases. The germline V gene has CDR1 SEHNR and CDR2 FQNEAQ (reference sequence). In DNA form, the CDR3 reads TGTGCCAGCAGCCCGACTGATCAAATCTCTGGAAACACCATATATTTT. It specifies CASSPTDQISGNTIYF.

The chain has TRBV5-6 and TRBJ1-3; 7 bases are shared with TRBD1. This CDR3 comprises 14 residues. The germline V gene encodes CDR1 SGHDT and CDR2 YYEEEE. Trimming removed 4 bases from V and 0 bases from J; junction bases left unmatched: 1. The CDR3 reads CASSRQGSGNTIYF. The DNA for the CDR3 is TGTGCCAGCAGCAGACAGGGCTCTGGAAACACCATATATTTT.

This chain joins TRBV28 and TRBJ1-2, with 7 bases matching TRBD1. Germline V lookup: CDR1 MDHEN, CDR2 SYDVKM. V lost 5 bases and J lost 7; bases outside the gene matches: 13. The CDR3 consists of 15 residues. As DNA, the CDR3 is TGTGCCAGCAGTCCGCCGACGGTGACAGGGTTTGGCTACACCTTC. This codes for CASSPPTVTGFGYTF.

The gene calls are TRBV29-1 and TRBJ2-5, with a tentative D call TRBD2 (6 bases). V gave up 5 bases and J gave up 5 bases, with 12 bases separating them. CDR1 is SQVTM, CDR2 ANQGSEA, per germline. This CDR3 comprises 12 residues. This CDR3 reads CSVRGAEETQYF. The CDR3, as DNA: TGCAGCGTTCGCGGGGCAGAGGAGACCCAGTACTTC.

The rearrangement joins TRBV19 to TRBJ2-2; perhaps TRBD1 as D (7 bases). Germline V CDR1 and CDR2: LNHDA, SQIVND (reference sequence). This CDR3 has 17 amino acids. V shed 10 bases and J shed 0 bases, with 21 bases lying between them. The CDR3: CATQRQGGRANTGELFF. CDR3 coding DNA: TGTGCCACCCAGCGACAGGGAGGCCGAGCGAACACCGGGGAGCTGTTTTTT.